This TCR beta chain derives from a study of cytomegalovirus exposure and HLA in healthy donors. Study-wide findings and caveats: A further, later analysis showed that HLA-associated TCR beta chains (compared with equally common others) were more clonally expanded. Donors belonging to an Asian-associated ancestry cluster reportedly showed fewer N-insertions in productive TCRs than the approximately 670-donor mean, according to what a later analysis found.

Comments on this clone: The target antigen is unknown.

The CDR3 runs to 14 residues. Germline lookup yields CDR1 SEHNR and CDR2 FQNEAQ (reference sequence). With 1 base clipped from V and 6 bases from J, the junction kept 4 bases outside the gene matches. This PCR relied on a set of 60 Vbeta primers and 13 Jbeta primers. Generated by immunoSEQ multiplex PCR, the TCRdb table keeps only in-frame clones and is missing some. The sample includes over 150,000 clones, around 80% of them seen just once. This chain joins TRBV7-9 and TRBJ1-2, with 8 nucleotides matching TRBD1. This receptor was obtained from a middle-aged woman in good health and CMV-seropositive. The source material was PBMCs. CDR3 coding DNA: TGTGCCAGCAGCTTAGTGGCACAGGGGGATGGCTACACCTTC. This codes for CASSLVAQGDGYTF.